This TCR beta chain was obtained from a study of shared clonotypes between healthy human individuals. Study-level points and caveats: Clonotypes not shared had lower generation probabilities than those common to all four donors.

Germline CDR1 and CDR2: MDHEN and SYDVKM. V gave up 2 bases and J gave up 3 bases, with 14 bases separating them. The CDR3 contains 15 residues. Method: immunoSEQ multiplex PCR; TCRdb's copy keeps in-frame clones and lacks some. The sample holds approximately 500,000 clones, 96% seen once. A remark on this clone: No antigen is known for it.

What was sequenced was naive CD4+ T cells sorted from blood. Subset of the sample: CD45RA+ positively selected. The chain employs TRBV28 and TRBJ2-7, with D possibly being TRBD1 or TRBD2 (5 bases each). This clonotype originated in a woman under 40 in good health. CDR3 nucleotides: TGTGCCAGCAGTTTAGATGCCGGGACGGGCTACGAGCAGTACTTC. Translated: CASSLDAGTGYEQYF.